This entry lists 18 T cell receptor beta chains sequenced from one sample in a study of T cell responses to AZD1222 COVID-19 vaccine. The table came from immunoSEQ multiplex PCR; TCRdb's copy has only in-frame clones and leaves some out. In the table there are around 130,000 clones, about nine tenths of which are singletons. Source: peripheral blood, taken 28 days after the second AZD1222 dose. Receptor source: an adult who received the AZD1222 COVID-19 vaccine.

V usage is TRBV3-1 (or the pseudogene TRBV3-2) and J usage is TRBJ2-2; a possible D gene is TRBD2 (5 bases). Trimming removed 0 bases at V and 4 bases at J, with 15 bases between. The CDR3 contains 17 residues. Germline V gene lookup returns CDR1 LGHDT and CDR2 YNNKEL (reference sequence). The CDR3 DNA is TGTGCCAGCAGCCAAGATGTGGGCCTACGGGGCACCGGGGAGCTGTTTTTT. Protein: CASSQDVGLRGTGELFF.

This clone showed up just once. The CDR3 DNA sequence: TGTGCCACCAGTGTAAGGGGCCGACAAGAGACCCAGTACTTC. Protein sequence: CATSVRGRQETQYF. The gene calls are TRBV24-1 and TRBJ2-5, with D perhaps TRBD1 (5 bases). The CDR3 is 14 residues long. Trimming stripped 5 bases from V and 2 bases from J, with 11 bases between. Germline V gives CDR1 KGHDR, CDR2 SFDVKD.

This clone was seen only a few times. This rearrangement joins TRBV4-3 to TRBJ2-7, with TRBD2 matching over 11 bases. The germline V gene encodes CDR1 LGHNA and CDR2 YSLEER. The V gene end was trimmed by 2 bases and the J gene end by 6 bases; junction bases not matched to a gene: 3. The CDR3 extends over 14 amino acids. In DNA form, the CDR3 reads TGCGCCAGCAGCCAACTTCTAGCGGGAGGCGAGCAGTACTTC. Amino acid sequence: CASSQLLAGGEQYF.

The chain employs TRBV7-3 and TRBJ2-2; D is possibly TRBD1 or TRBD2 (5 bases each). This CDR3 comprises 16 residues. From germline, CDR1 is SGHTA and CDR2 FQGTGA. Trimming pared 1 base from V and 7 bases from J, leaving 16 bases between. DNA of the CDR3: TGTGCCAGCAGCTTAATCTCGGGGCTCGGGGACGGGGAGCTGTTTTTT. Its translation: CASSLISGLGDGELFF. The variable domain in full, completed from reference TRBV7-3 and TRBJ2-2, reads GAGVSQTPSNKVTEKGKYVELRCDPISGHTALYWYRQSLGQGPEFLIYFQGTGAADDSGLPNDRFFAVRPEGSVSTLKIQRTERGDSAVYLCASSLISGLGDGELFFGEGSRLTVL.

V usage is TRBV10-3 and J usage is TRBJ2-7, with D tentatively TRBD2 (7 bases). V gave up 6 bases and J gave up 7 bases, with 19 bases separating them. There are 14 residues in the CDR3. Germline V CDR1 and CDR2: ENHRY, SYGVKD. CDR3 loop: CAISAGASGEEQYF. CDR3 bases: TGTGCCATCAGCGCGGGGGCCTCCGGAGAGGAGCAGTACTTC.

The chain couples TRBV28 to TRBJ2-5; perhaps D is TRBD1 or TRBD2 (6 bases each). V lost 5 bases, J lost 7 bases, and 23 bases lay in between. This CDR3 region has 16 residues. Germline-derived CDR1 and CDR2 are MDHEN and SYDVKM. CDR3 sequence reads: CASSPDFRGAFRTQYF. The CDR3 nucleotides read TGTGCCAGCAGTCCCGATTTTAGGGGGGCTTTCAGGACCCAGTACTTC.

The chain employs TRBV24-1 and TRBJ1-1; D remains ambiguous. Trimming removed 12 bases at V and 5 bases at J, with 12 bases between. Looked up from germline, CDR1 is KGHDR and CDR2 is SFDVKD. The CDR3 length is 11 residues. The CDR3 spells CALPSGTEAFF. CDR3 DNA: TGTGCCTTACCATCGGGGACTGAAGCTTTCTTT.

V and J are TRBV3-1 (or the pseudogene TRBV3-2) and TRBJ1-6; D not resolved. Trimming stripped 0 bases from V and 8 bases from J, with 2 bases between. The CDR3 consists of 12 residues. The V gene's germline CDR1 is LGHDT and CDR2 YNNKEL (reference sequence). The CDR3 DNA reads TGTGCCAGCAGCCAAGAGTATTCACCCCTCCACTTT. This sequence encodes CASSQEYSPLHF.

J is TRBJ2-5 and V is TRBV4-3; D not resolved. V shed 4 bases and J shed 2 bases, with 20 bases lying between them. CDR3 size: 17 residues. Germline CDR1 reads LGHNA; CDR2 reads YSLEER. The CDR3 loop is CASSPRLVRFLQETQYF. The CDR3 DNA follows: TGCGCCAGCAGCCCTAGGTTGGTACGGTTCTTACAAGAGACCCAGTACTTC.

The chain links TRBV11-3 to TRBJ2-7; D remains unclear. V was pared by 4 bases and J by 0 bases, with 10 bases between. CDR1 is SGHNT, CDR2 YENEEA, per germline. CDR3 size: 14 residues. The CDR3 spells CASSSDGSSYEQYF. In DNA form, the CDR3 reads TGTGCCAGCAGCTCCGACGGTTCCTCCTACGAGCAGTACTTC.

This sequence joins TRBV5-1 and TRBJ1-4; possibly TRBD1 for D (6 bases). Deletions cut 3 bases from V and 8 bases from J, with 11 bases between. Germline CDR1 is SGHRS and CDR2 is YFSETQ. This CDR3 comprises 13 residues. In DNA, the CDR3 is TGCGCCAGCAGCTACGGGGGCGGCGAAAAACTGTTTTTT. Protein sequence: CASSYGGGEKLFF.

This chain connects TRBV2 to TRBJ2-1; D may be TRBD1 (6 bases). There are 15 residues in the CDR3. The V end lost 4 bases, the J end lost 3 bases, and 13 bases lay between the germline ends. CDR1 and CDR2 (germline): SNHLY, FYNNEI. CDR3 amino acids: CASSGDIAGYNEQFF. The CDR3 DNA reads TGTGCCAGCAGTGGGGACATCGCTGGCTACAATGAGCAGTTCTTC.

The rearrangement links TRBV5-5 to TRBJ1-3; D is unclear. This CDR3 contains 12 residues. Germline-derived CDR1 and CDR2 are SGHKS and YYEKEE (reference sequence). Trimming took 4 bases from V and 5 from J, leaving 7 bases between them. The CDR3 DNA follows: TGTGCCAGCAGCGAAAACCGAAACACCATATATTTT. Protein product: CASSENRNTIYF.

V and J are TRBV18 and TRBJ1-1; possible D gene TRBD1, 5 bases. This CDR3 region has 13 residues. V was cut by 2 bases and J by 3 bases, with 7 bases left in between. CDR1 and CDR2 (germline): KGHSH, LQKENI. CDR3 sequence: CASSPSTDTEAFF. As DNA, the CDR3 is TGTGCCAGCTCACCATCGACAGACACTGAAGCTTTCTTT.

The chain combines TRBV3-1 (or the pseudogene TRBV3-2) with TRBJ1-2; D not certain. Germline assignment: CDR1 LGHDT and CDR2 YNNKEL (reference sequence). Between the trimmed V and J ends, which lost 5 bases and 0 bases, there was a span of 16 bases. The length of the CDR3 is 16 residues. The CDR3 here is CASSWNRRGSNYGYTF. The CDR3 bases are TGTGCCAGCAGCTGGAATCGGCGGGGTTCTAACTATGGCTACACCTTC.

V gene TRBV11-2 combines with J gene TRBJ2-5, with 7 bases identical to TRBD2. V shed 6 bases and J 1 base; nucleotides not matched to a gene: 11. This CDR3 comprises 16 residues. The germline V gene has CDR1 SGHAT and CDR2 FQNNGV. The CDR3 bases are TGTGCCAGCAGGGCCTGGGCAGCGGGGATCCAAGAGACCCAGTACTTC. Its translation: CASRAWAAGIQETQYF.

The chain joins TRBV18 to TRBJ1-2; tentative D call: TRBD1 (5 bases). Germline-derived CDR1 and CDR2 are KGHSH and LQKENI. The CDR3 length is 14 residues. V dropped 6 bases and J dropped 2 bases, with 13 bases sitting between them. The CDR3 region has the DNA TGTGCCAGCTCCCCTAAGGACACCAACTATGGCTACACCTTC. It translates to CASSPKDTNYGYTF. The full variable domain, with the rest looked up from reference TRBV18 and TRBJ1-2, is NAGVMQNPRHLVRRRGQEARLRCSPMKGHSHVYWYRQLPEEGLKFMVYLQKENIIDESGMPKERFSAEFPKEGPSILRIQQVVRGDSAAYFCASSPKDTNYGYTFGSGTRLTVV.

This clone was counted a few times. The DNA of the CDR3 is TGTGCCAGCAGCTTATTGGGGGGCCATTCACCCCTCCACTTT. Translating gives CASSLLGGHSPLHF. The rearrangement links TRBV7-3 to TRBJ1-6; D might be TRBD1 (6 bases). V was clipped by 2 bases and J by 8 bases, with 10 bases between them. The germline V gene has CDR1 SGHTA and CDR2 FQGTGA. This CDR3 is built from 14 residues.